The following is a T cell receptor (beta chain) sequence with its context. This sample stems from a study of blood T cell repertoires in COVID-19. Study-level information: Acute and convalescent COVID-19 samples came from the United States, Italy and Spain. T cells, B-cell-depleted T cells, or PBMCs supplied cDNA or gDNA.

Method: immunoSEQ multiplex PCR; TCRdb's copy keeps in-frame clones and lacks some. The sample records 150,000 to 200,000 clones, 88% being singletons. The germline gives CDR1 MNHNY, CDR2 SVGAGI (reference sequence). CDR3 length: 14 amino acids. With 5 bases clipped from V and 10 bases from J, the junction kept 10 bases outside the gene matches. The sample comprised PBMCs or T cells enriched from blood (not recorded which). The source of this sequence is a woman aged 18-29 years who had recovered from COVID-19. This chain connects TRBV6-6 to TRBJ2-1; 8 bases are shared with TRBD2. The CDR3 sequence: CASSGGGGMVEQFF. The CDR3 DNA sequence: TGTGCCAGCAGTGGCGGCGGGGGGATGGTGGAGCAGTTCTTC.